This TCR beta chain comes out of a study of blood T cell repertoires in COVID-19. Study-wide context: PBMCs, B-cell-depleted T cells, or T cells provided the cDNA or gDNA that made up the material.

Trimming stripped 3 bases from V and 4 bases from J, with 12 bases between. Germline-derived CDR1 and CDR2 are LGHDT and YNNKEL (reference sequence). The CDR3 contains 14 residues. In the original workflow: How many nucleated cells were present was estimated from reference gene primer amplification. The table came from immunoSEQ multiplex PCR; TCRdb's copy has only in-frame clones and leaves some out. V, J and clone size are those of that table, while D and trimming were read from the DNA. The sample lists around 62,000 clones; 88% were seen once. Those enrolled, adults aged 18 to 89 years, came from some 25 US areas. Among Cohort 3 donors, those recovered had two negative PCRs, clearance, or symptom resolution.

This clonotype originated in a woman in her forties who had recovered from COVID-19. The sequenced sample was PBMCs or T cells enriched from blood (not recorded which). The chain combines TRBV3-1 (or the pseudogene TRBV3-2) with TRBJ1-2, with unresolved D. CDR3 nucleotides: TGTGCCAGCAGCCAGAGCCCGACAATCTATGGCTACACCTTC. Amino acids: CASSQSPTIYGYTF.